The 8 T cell receptor beta chains in this list originate from one sample, sequenced in a study of shared clonotypes between healthy human individuals. The data were produced by immunoSEQ multiplex PCR, yet TCRdb's version contains in-frame clones alone and is incomplete. Of over a million clones detected, around 74% appear once; the ten largest clones hold roughly 1.4%. Sequencing was performed on memory CD4+ T cells sorted from blood. Stated subset: CD45RA-negative fraction. The receptor set was obtained from a man aged 18 to 29 in good health.

V is TRBV5-6 and J is TRBJ1-2; D gene ambiguous. The V gene's germline CDR1 is SGHDT and CDR2 YYEEEE. The CDR3 is 12 amino acids. The V end lost 0 bases, the J end lost 7 bases, and 7 bases lay between the germline ends. The CDR3 coding sequence is TGTGCCAGCAGCTTGGCCCGGCTTGGCTACACCTTC. Its protein is CASSLARLGYTF.

This clone occurred a few times. The chain uses TRBV11-1 and TRBJ1-1, with TRBD1 matching over 8 bases. The CDR3 covers 15 residues. J gave up 0 bases and V 4 bases, and 4 bases lay outside the gene matches. Per germline, CDR1 SGHAT and CDR2 FQDESV (reference sequence). DNA of the CDR3: TGTGCCAGCAGCTACCGACAGGGGATGAACACTGAAGCTTTCTTT. This gives the protein CASSYRQGMNTEAFF.

The V call is TRBV19, the J call TRBJ1-1; TRBD1 is a possible D gene (6 bases). V was shortened by 3 bases and J by 4 bases, with 18 bases between the two germline ends. CDR1 and CDR2 (germline): LNHDA, SQIVND (reference sequence). This CDR3 comprises 16 residues. The CDR3 loop is CASSMSWGAWSTEAFF. The CDR3 DNA is TGTGCCAGTAGTATGAGTTGGGGGGCCTGGAGCACTGAAGCTTTCTTT.

The chain employs TRBV29-1 and TRBJ2-1, with D perhaps being TRBD1 or TRBD2 (5 bases each). Trimming removed 0 bases at V and 10 bases at J, with 10 bases between. The CDR3 is 12 residues long. Germline CDR1 and CDR2: SQVTM and ANQGSEA. DNA of the CDR3: TGCAGCGTTGAAGATGGGACCCGGGAGCAGTTCTTC. This encodes CSVEDGTREQFF.

This chain joins TRBV2 and TRBJ1-5; D not certain. Trimming cost V 6 bases and J 8 bases, with 17 bases left between them. Germline CDR1 SNHLY, CDR2 FYNNEI. This CDR3 contains 14 residues. In nucleotides, the CDR3 is TGTGCCAGCAGGATGGACTGGGGTGGGGAGCCCCAGCATTTT. This codes for CASRMDWGGEPQHF.

The chain carries TRBV30 and TRBJ2-5; TRBD2 matches 12 bases. Germline V gene data show CDR1 as GTSNPN and CDR2 as SVGIG (reference sequence). The CDR3 sequence is 17 residues long. This CDR3 reads CAEQPTPLAGGRETQYF. Written as DNA, the CDR3 is TGTGCTGAGCAACCCACACCGCTAGCGGGAGGGCGGGAGACCCAGTACTTC.

The rearrangement links TRBV27 to TRBJ1-1; possible D gene TRBD1, 5 bases. Looked up from germline, CDR1 is MNHEY and CDR2 is SMNVEV (reference sequence). V was trimmed by 8 bases and J by 7 bases, leaving 20 bases between them. CDR3 length: 14 residues. CDR3 DNA sequence: TGTGCCAGCGGCGCCGGGGGAGGGTCCGGTGAAGCTTTCTTT. It translates to CASGAGGGSGEAFF.

The chain joins TRBV5-1 to TRBJ2-7; 8 bases agree with TRBD2. Germline assignment: CDR1 SGHRS and CDR2 YFSETQ. Trimming cost V 6 bases and J 4 bases; bases outside gene matches: 9. The CDR3 is 14 residues long. CDR3 protein: CASMVTAGVYEQYF. In DNA form, the CDR3 reads TGCGCCAGCATGGTTACAGCGGGAGTATACGAGCAGTACTTC.